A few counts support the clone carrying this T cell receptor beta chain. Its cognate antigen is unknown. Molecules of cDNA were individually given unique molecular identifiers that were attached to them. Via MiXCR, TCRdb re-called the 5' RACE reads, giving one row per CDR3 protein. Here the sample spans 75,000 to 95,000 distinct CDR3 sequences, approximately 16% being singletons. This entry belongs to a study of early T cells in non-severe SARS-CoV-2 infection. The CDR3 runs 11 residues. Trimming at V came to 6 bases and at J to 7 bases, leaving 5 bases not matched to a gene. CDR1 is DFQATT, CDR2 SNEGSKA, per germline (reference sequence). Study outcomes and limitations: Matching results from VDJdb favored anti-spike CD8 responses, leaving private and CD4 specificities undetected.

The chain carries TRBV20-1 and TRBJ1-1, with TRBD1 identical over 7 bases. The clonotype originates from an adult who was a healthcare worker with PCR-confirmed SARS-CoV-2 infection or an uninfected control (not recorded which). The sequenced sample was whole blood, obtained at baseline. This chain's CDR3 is CSAPGQIEAFF. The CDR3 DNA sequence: TGCAGTGCCCCGGGACAGATTGAAGCTTTCTTT.